Below, 32 T cell receptor beta chains from the same sample are listed, as sequenced in a study of naive CD8 T cells in extremely preterm neonates. Overall study results and limits: Compared with older groups, preterm CDR3s were shorter, with fewer N additions and less trimming.

The repertoire was sequenced with immunoSEQ multiplex PCR; TCRdb's copy has only in-frame clones and lacks some. The sample comprises around 23,000 clones, approximately 88% of which are singletons, and 0.8% to 0.95% rests with the top ten. Preterm samples came from extremely preterm deliveries at roughly 22-29 weeks. Their specific antigens are unknown. The sample consisted of naive CD8+ T cells from cord blood. All receptors derive from a boy who was born preterm.

The chain combines TRBV6-5 with TRBJ1-1, with 10 bases matching TRBD1. The CDR3 extends over 13 amino acids. J was trimmed by 7 bases and V by 2 bases; bases with no gene match: 1. Germline CDR1 reads MNHEY; CDR2 reads SVGAGI. CDR3: CASSYGTGDEAFF. The CDR3 DNA reads TGTGCCAGCAGTTACGGGACAGGGGATGAAGCTTTCTTT.

This chain joins TRBV9 and TRBJ1-4, with D maybe TRBD1 (6 bases). Germline values: CDR1 SGDLS, CDR2 YYNGEE. This CDR3 has 16 amino acids. V was shortened by 1 base and J by 3 bases, with 13 bases between the two germline ends. CDR3 in DNA: TGTGCCAGCAGCGTAAGCCAGGGGATTCCTAATGAAAAACTGTTTTTT. Translating it yields CASSVSQGIPNEKLFF. Looking up the rest from reference TRBV9 and TRBJ1-4 gives the full variable domain: DSGVTQTPKHLITATGQRVTLRCSPRSGDLSVYWYQQSLDQGLQFLIQYYNGEERAKGNILERFSAQQFPDLHSELNLSSLELGDSALYFCASSVSQGIPNEKLFFGSGTQLSVL.

This rearrangement joins TRBV27 to TRBJ2-7; TRBD2 matches at 15 bases. This CDR3 comprises 14 residues. The V segment lost 4 bases and the J segment 5 bases; nucleotides outside the gene matches: 0. CDR1 and CDR2 (germline): MNHEY, SMNVEV (reference sequence). In DNA form, the CDR3 reads TGTGCCAGCAGTTGGACTAGCGGGGGGGACGAGCAGTACTTC. Its protein product is CASSWTSGGDEQYF.

V gene TRBV19 combines with J gene TRBJ2-5, with 7 bases lining up with TRBD2. The CDR3 totals 12 residues. V shed 3 bases, J shed 5 bases, and the junction held 0 bases outside the gene matches. Germline V gene sequence: CDR1 LNHDA, CDR2 SQIVND (reference sequence). In DNA, the CDR3 is TGTGCCAGTAGTATCGGGGGGGAGACCCAGTACTTC. Amino acids: CASSIGGETQYF.

The chain is built from TRBV7-3 and TRBJ2-5; 11 nucleotides match TRBD2. After removal of 4 bases from V and 5 bases from J, the junction contained 0 bases not matched to a gene. The CDR3 totals 13 residues. Germline V gives CDR1 SGHTA, CDR2 FQGTGA. CDR3 nucleotide sequence: TGTGCCAGCAGCTGGACTAGCGGGGAGACCCAGTACTTC. It translates to CASSWTSGETQYF.

This rearrangement joins TRBV6-5 to TRBJ2-2, with TRBD2 matching over 8 bases. This CDR3 spans 14 amino acids. From germline, CDR1 is MNHEY and CDR2 SVGAGI. V lost 4 bases and J lost 4; bases outside the gene matches: 2. In DNA form, the CDR3 reads TGTGCCAGCAGTTCCGGGACTAGCACCGGGGAGCTGTTTTTT. Its protein is CASSSGTSTGELFF.

The J gene is TRBJ2-3, the V gene TRBV4-2; D is possibly TRBD1 or TRBD2 (6 bases each). The V end was cut by 1 base, the J end by 2 bases, with 7 bases between. Germline V gene lookup returns CDR1 LGHNA and CDR2 YNFKEQ. This CDR3 spans 14 amino acids. CDR3 loop: CASSQGGATDTQYF. The CDR3 DNA sequence: TGTGCCAGCAGCCAAGGGGGGGCCACAGATACGCAGTATTTT.

The V and J genes are TRBV5-1 and TRBJ2-5, with 11 bases lining up with TRBD2. Germline assignment: CDR1 SGHRS and CDR2 YFSETQ. This CDR3 comprises 15 residues. After removal of 3 bases from V and 0 bases from J, the junction contained 1 base not matched to a gene. The CDR3 sequence: CASSSSGGYQETQYF. In nucleotides, the CDR3 is TGCGCCAGCAGCTCTAGCGGGGGGTACCAAGAGACCCAGTACTTC.

V usage is TRBV9 and J usage is TRBJ2-1; tentatively, D is TRBD1 (5 bases). Germline values: CDR1 SGDLS, CDR2 YYNGEE. This CDR3 spans 13 amino acids. V lost 3 bases to trimming and J lost 4 bases, with 8 bases between them. CDR3 sequence reads: CASSADSYNEQFF. In DNA form, the CDR3 reads TGTGCCAGCAGCGCTGACAGTTACAATGAGCAGTTCTTC.

V is TRBV4-3 and J is TRBJ2-1; D gene unclear. The CDR3 sequence is 14 residues long. Trimming left V 5 bases short and J 6 bases short, with 14 bases between. Looked up from germline, CDR1 is LGHNA and CDR2 is YSLEER. The CDR3 loop is CASSFGPSANEQFF. Written as DNA, the CDR3 is TGCGCCAGCAGCTTCGGACCAAGCGCCAATGAGCAGTTCTTC.

The chain uses TRBV4-1 and TRBJ2-2, with 14 positions matching TRBD2. The germline V gene encodes CDR1 MGHRA and CDR2 YSYEKL. Unmatched junction bases numbered 9, after V lost 1 base and J lost 5 bases. There are 19 residues in the CDR3. The CDR3 coding sequence is TGCGCCAGCAGCCAAGCTGGACAGACTAGCGGGGGGGCAACCGGGGAGCTGTTTTTT. Translation: CASSQAGQTSGGATGELFF.

V gene TRBV10-3 combines with J gene TRBJ2-1, with D uncertain. Per the germline V gene, CDR1 is ENHRY and CDR2 is SYGVKD. The CDR3 has 14 residues. V shed 0 bases and J shed 3 bases, with 6 bases lying between them. CDR3 in DNA: TGTGCCATCAGTGAGTCCCTAGTCTACAATGAGCAGTTCTTC. It specifies CAISESLVYNEQFF.

With respect to this clone: This specimen includes other DNA sequences encoding the same CDR3. The chain uses TRBV6-5 and TRBJ2-7, with D tentatively TRBD1 (6 bases). Germline V lookup: CDR1 MNHEY, CDR2 SVGAGI. Deletions cut 2 bases from V and 3 bases from J, with 8 bases between. The CDR3 totals 13 residues. The CDR3 sequence is CASSYGTNYEQYF. In DNA form, the CDR3 reads TGTGCCAGCAGTTACGGGACAAACTACGAGCAGTACTTC.

The genes are TRBV4-3 and TRBJ2-7; 10 bases agree with TRBD1. Germline V lookup: CDR1 LGHNA, CDR2 YSLEER. The CDR3 has 15 amino acids. V trimming: 0 bases; J trimming: 2 bases; junction bases outside the gene matches: 1. The CDR3 DNA is TGCGCCAGCAGCCAAGATGGGACAGGGGCCTACGAGCAGTACTTC. Its translation is CASSQDGTGAYEQYF.

This chain joins TRBV4-1 and TRBJ1-1; D might be TRBD1 (5 bases). From germline, CDR1 is MGHRA and CDR2 YSYEKL. The CDR3 has 13 residues. The V and J ends lost 0 bases and 3 bases respectively, with 5 bases between them. Written as DNA, the CDR3 is TGCGCCAGCAGCCAAGAACAGGACACTGAAGCTTTCTTT. It encodes CASSQEQDTEAFF.

This clone was counted between two and nine times. This chain joins TRBV5-6 and TRBJ1-5; D not resolved. The CDR3 has 12 amino acids. The V end lost 0 bases, the J end lost 6 bases, and 4 bases lay between the germline ends. Germline values: CDR1 SGHDT, CDR2 YYEEEE. CDR3 amino acids: CASSLGFQPQHF. CDR3 in DNA: TGTGCCAGCAGCTTGGGTTTTCAGCCCCAGCATTTT. Based on the CDR3 plus reference TRBV5-6 and TRBJ1-5, the full variable domain is DAGVTQSPTHLIKTRGQQVTLRCSPKSGHDTVSWYQQALGQGPQFIFQYYEEEERQRGNFPDRFSGHQFPNYSSELNVNALLLGDSALYLCASSLGFQPQHFGDGTRLSIL.

The chain couples TRBV7-9 to TRBJ2-3; 13 positions match TRBD2. The length of the CDR3 is 18 residues. Germline V gene data show CDR1 as SEHNR and CDR2 as FQNEAQ (reference sequence). V trimming: 5 bases; J trimming: 0 bases; junction bases outside the gene matches: 8. CDR3 nucleotides: TGTGCCAGCAGCGGCCAGACTAGCGGGGGGTCTAGCACAGATACGCAGTATTTT. It yields the protein CASSGQTSGGSSTDTQYF.

Turning to this clone: Distinct nucleotide sequences in the sample also encode this CDR3. The chain employs TRBV9 and TRBJ2-7; no reliable D call. Trimming shortened V by 0 bases and J by 0 bases, and 4 bases separated the two germline ends. The germline CDR1 and CDR2 sequences are SGDLS and YYNGEE. The CDR3 loop spans 13 amino acids. CDR3 in amino acids: CASSVGLSYEQYF. CDR3 nucleotides: TGTGCCAGCAGCGTAGGCCTCTCCTACGAGCAGTACTTC.

The V and J genes are TRBV9 and TRBJ2-2; D not certain. V lost 0 bases and J 4 bases, leaving 4 bases between the germline ends. The V gene's germline CDR1 is SGDLS and CDR2 YYNGEE. CDR3 length: 13 amino acids. The CDR3, as DNA: TGTGCCAGCAGCGTAGTAAGCACCGGGGAGCTGTTTTTT. This encodes CASSVVSTGELFF.

The genes are TRBV29-1 and TRBJ2-4, with 8 nucleotides matching TRBD2. V shed 4 bases, J shed 11 bases, and the junction held 4 bases outside the gene matches. CDR1 SQVTM and CDR2 ANQGSEA come from the germline V gene. The CDR3 is 11 residues long. CDR3: CSVGREGLQYF. CDR3 coding DNA: TGCAGCGTTGGACGGGAGGGGCTTCAGTACTTC.

V usage is TRBV11-2 and J usage is TRBJ2-2, with D perhaps matching TRBD2 (5 bases). The V gene lost 2 bases and the J gene lost 3 bases, with 10 bases spanning the gap. Germline loops: CDR1 SGHAT, CDR2 FQNNGV. This CDR3 contains 15 residues. The CDR3 sequence is CASSLYGVDTGELFF. The CDR3 DNA reads as TGTGCCAGCAGCTTATACGGGGTCGACACCGGGGAGCTGTTTTTT.

This sequence joins TRBV4-3 and TRBJ2-2, with a tentative D call TRBD2 (6 bases). Germline CDR1 LGHNA, CDR2 YSLEER. The CDR3 extends over 16 amino acids. The ends were cut back, 0 bases at V and 2 bases at J, with 10 bases in the middle. CDR3 region: CASSQDRGVNTGELFF. The CDR3 DNA sequence: TGCGCCAGCAGCCAAGATCGCGGGGTCAACACCGGGGAGCTGTTTTTT.

This clone appeared a few times. The chain carries TRBV7-3 and TRBJ2-3, with TRBD2 matching 12 bases. Germline CDR1 SGHTA, CDR2 FQGTGA. This CDR3 contains 15 residues. V trimming: 5 bases; J trimming: 5 bases; junction bases outside the gene matches: 5. The CDR3 region is CASSLAGGPVDTQYF. CDR3 sequence (DNA): TGTGCCAGCAGCCTAGCGGGGGGGCCAGTAGATACGCAGTATTTT.

This chain joins TRBV27 and TRBJ1-4, with TRBD1 matching over 9 bases. This CDR3 is 14 amino acids long. Germline trimming cut 5 bases from V and 10 bases from J; bases unmatched to any gene: 8. Germline CDR1 MNHEY, CDR2 SMNVEV (reference sequence). CDR3 region: CASSPGQGIGKLFF. The CDR3 DNA reads TGTGCCAGCAGTCCCGGACAGGGGATCGGAAAACTGTTTTTT.

The gene calls are TRBV5-1 and TRBJ2-4; D might be TRBD1 (5 bases). V lost 4 bases, J lost 9 bases, and 14 bases lay in between. The germline gives CDR1 SGHRS, CDR2 YFSETQ. This CDR3 comprises 13 residues. CDR3 nucleotides: TGCGCCAGCAGCCCGCCACAGGAAGGCATTCAGTACTTC. Its translation is CASSPPQEGIQYF.

V is TRBV9 and J is TRBJ2-2; 10 nucleotides agree with TRBD2. CDR1 and CDR2 from the germline V gene are SGDLS and YYNGEE. V lost 0 bases to trimming and J lost 4 bases; unmatched junction nucleotides: 0. The CDR3 runs 15 residues. CDR3 nucleotide sequence: TGTGCCAGCAGCGTAGAGCGGGGGGGCACCGGGGAGCTGTTTTTT. Translated: CASSVERGGTGELFF.

J is TRBJ1-2 and V is TRBV11-2, with a possible D match to TRBD1 (6 bases). Germline CDR1 reads SGHAT; CDR2 reads FQNNGV. Trimming stripped 3 bases from V and 2 bases from J, with 7 bases between. The CDR3 consists of 13 residues. CDR3 amino acids: CASSFGTNYGYTF. DNA for the CDR3: TGTGCCAGCAGCTTCGGGACAAACTATGGCTACACCTTC.

V and J are TRBV10-3 and TRBJ2-3, with 12 positions matching TRBD2. V dropped 4 bases and J dropped 4; count of bases not matched to a gene: 0. Germline assignment: CDR1 ENHRY and CDR2 SYGVKD. This CDR3 spans 14 amino acids. The CDR3 bases are TGTGCCATCAGTGGGACTAGCGGGGCAGATACGCAGTATTTT. Its translation is CAISGTSGADTQYF.

To note about this clone: This sample also contains other DNA sequences that code for the same CDR3. This chain joins TRBV11-2 and TRBJ2-7, with 7 bases matching TRBD2. Trimming removed 4 bases from V and 3 bases from J; junction bases left unmatched: 0. Per the germline V gene, CDR1 is SGHAT and CDR2 is FQNNGV. The CDR3 sequence is 12 residues long. The CDR3: CASSWTSYEQYF. The DNA for the CDR3 is TGTGCCAGCAGCTGGACTAGCTACGAGCAGTACTTC.

The chain recombines TRBV5-6 with TRBJ2-7; no clear D gene. V shed 2 bases and J shed 1 base, with 4 bases lying between them. The CDR3 loop spans 12 amino acids. CDR1 and CDR2 (germline): SGHDT, YYEEEE. This chain's CDR3 is CASSLTSYEQYF. Written as DNA, the CDR3 is TGTGCCAGCAGCTTAACTTCCTACGAGCAGTACTTC.

The chain uses TRBV19 and TRBJ2-7; 15 bases line up with TRBD2. V was pared by 5 bases and J by 6 bases, with 2 bases of the junction left unmatched. This CDR3 comprises 14 residues. Germline V gene data show CDR1 as LNHDA and CDR2 as SQIVND (reference sequence). The CDR3 loop reads CASSGLAGGPEQYF. The CDR3 DNA follows: TGTGCCAGTAGTGGACTAGCGGGGGGGCCCGAGCAGTACTTC. The full variable domain, its missing parts supplied by reference TRBV19 and TRBJ2-7, is DGGITQSPKYLFRKEGQNVTLSCEQNLNHDAMYWYRQDPGQGLRLIYYSQIVNDFQKGDIAEGYSVSREKKESFPLTVTSAQKNPTAFYLCASSGLAGGPEQYFGPGTRLTVT.

The rearrangement joins TRBV6-5 to TRBJ2-5; TRBD2 is a possible D gene (6 bases). Germline CDR1 reads MNHEY; CDR2 reads SVGAGI. This CDR3 region has 15 residues. V gave up 2 bases and J gave up 4 bases, with 14 bases separating them. The CDR3 DNA sequence: TGTGCCAGCAGTTACGCGGGGACGGCGACAGAGACCCAGTACTTC. This sequence encodes CASSYAGTATETQYF.